In this sample, the clone carrying this T cell receptor (beta chain) turned up a few times. This specimen belongs to a study of blood T cells in healthy people across ages. This CDR3 has 15 residues. The V gene's germline CDR1 is MDHEN and CDR2 SYDVKM. The V and J ends lost 4 bases and 4 bases respectively, with 17 bases between them. Next came a second PCR, run for 7 to 11 cycles, which used a sample-barcoded 5' primer along with a J-beta primer mix. One entry per CDR3 protein, called by TCRdb with MiXCR from the 5' RACE reads. The sample shows about a million distinct CDR3 sequences, roughly 51% of them seen only once.

This clonotype originated in an older woman in good health. Sequencing used blood. The chain combines TRBV28 with TRBJ2-7; possibly TRBD1 or TRBD2 for D (5 bases each). This chain's CDR3 is CASSSSGPSVYEQYF. The CDR3 nucleotides are TGTGCCAGCAGTTCATCGGGGCCTTCCGTGTACGAGCAGTACTTC.